The rows below give T cell receptor beta chains drawn from one sample of a study of CD8+ T cells in alopecia areata. The method was immunoSEQ multiplex PCR; TCRdb's version includes in-frame clones alone and lacks a portion of them. This table has 200,000 or so clones, 58% appearing once. The input for sequencing was CD4+ T cells sorted from blood, taken at week 24, from a patient treated with tofacitinib. Every receptor here comes from a human donor with alopecia areata. Each CDR3 is given with its conserved first and last residue. D genes are given only for firm matches. The listing skips clone size in some rows; elsewhere it reads once, few, many or a size class.

15 | few | TRBJ2-6 | - | TRBV18 | CASSLQGTGANVLTF | TGTGCCAGCTCGCTTCAGGGGACCGGGGCCAACGTCCTGACTTTC
15 | - | TRBJ1-2 | TRBD1 | TRBV6-5 | CASSPPTGGGYGYTF | TGTGCCAGCAGTCCCCCGACAGGGGGAGGCTATGGCTACACCTTC
14 | - | TRBJ1-5 | - | TRBV6-1 | CASSETPEDQPQHF | TGTGCCAGCAGTGAGACTCCCGAGGATCAGCCCCAGCATTTT
13 | - | TRBJ2-3 | - | TRBV4-3 | CASSQERRDTQYF | TGCGCCAGCAGCCAAGAGAGGAGGGATACGCAGTATTTT
13 | many | TRBJ1-2 | - | TRBV4-3 | CASSQDTSRVYTF | TGCGCCAGCAGCCAAGACACAAGCAGGGTCTACACCTTC
14 | once | TRBJ2-7 | - | TRBV19 | CASSIGLGVYEQYF | TGTGCCAGTAGTATCGGACTGGGGGTTTACGAGCAGTACTTC
12 | - | TRBJ1-2 | - | TRBV5-1 | CASSLDQHGYTF | TGCGCCAGCAGCTTGGACCAGCATGGCTACACCTTC
10 | once | TRBJ2-5 | - | TRBV2 | CASGQETQYF | TGTGCCAGCGGACAAGAGACCCAGTACTTC
14 | once | TRBJ1-4 | - | TRBV7-8 | CASSRGGAKEKLFF | TGTGCCAGCAGCCGCGGGGGGGCCAAAGAAAAACTGTTTTTT
16 | - | TRBJ2-2 | TRBD2 | TRBV29-1 | CSVEDRAGRVTGELFF | TGCAGCGTTGAAGATCGAGCGGGGCGAGTCACCGGGGAGCTGTTTTTT
17 | - | TRBJ2-6 | TRBD1 | TRBV5-6 | CASSLYRRGPGANVLTF | TGTGCCAGCAGCTTGTACCGCAGGGGGCCTGGGGCCAACGTCCTGACTTTC
16 | - | TRBJ2-5 | TRBD2 | TRBV5-4 | CASSFRLAGDVETQYF | TGTGCCAGCAGCTTTCGTCTAGCGGGAGACGTAGAGACCCAGTACTTC
13 | once | TRBJ2-5 | TRBD1 | TRBV5-1 | CASSAGQGETQYF | TGCGCCAGCAGTGCGGGACAGGGGGAGACCCAGTACTTC
15 | few | TRBJ2-2 | TRBD2 | TRBV5-1 | CASSGTSGTTGELFF | TGCGCCAGCAGCGGGACTAGCGGAACCACCGGGGAGCTGTTTTTT
14 | - | TRBJ2-7 | - | TRBV6-5 | CASSYAGETYEQYF | TGTGCCAGCAGTTACGCGGGCGAAACCTACGAGCAGTACTTC
15 | - | TRBJ2-2 | - | TRBV11-2 | CASSLEPGATGELFF | TGTGCCAGCAGCTTAGAGCCCGGGGCGACCGGGGAGCTGTTTTTT
14 | - | TRBJ2-5 | - | TRBV6-5 | CASSTYGGSKTQYF | TGTGCCAGCAGCACATATGGGGGCTCGAAGACCCAGTACTTC
14 | - | TRBJ2-5 | - | TRBV5-1 | CASSLATGKETQYF | TGCGCCAGCAGCTTGGCCACAGGCAAAGAGACCCAGTACTTC
15 | - | TRBJ2-1 | TRBD2 | TRBV29-1 | CSVPTLAGVNNEQFF | TGCAGCGTCCCCACTCTAGCGGGGGTAAACAATGAGCAGTTCTTC
14 | once | TRBJ2-7 | TRBD1 | TRBV7-8 | CASSPGQGHGEQYF | TGTGCCAGCAGTCCCGGACAGGGGCACGGCGAGCAGTACTTC
12 | - | TRBJ2-7 | - | TRBV28 | CASSFLSYEQYF | TGTGCCAGCAGTTTTCTGTCCTACGAGCAGTACTTC
14 | - | TRBJ1-1 | TRBD1 | TRBV25-1 | CASSRTGRNTEAFF | TGTGCCAGCAGTCGGACAGGGAGAAACACTGAAGCTTTCTTT
13 | - | TRBJ2-3 | TRBD1 | TRBV30 | CAWGQGSQDTQYF | TGTGCCTGGGGACAGGGATCTCAGGATACGCAGTATTTT
14 | - | TRBJ1-5 | TRBD1 | TRBV5-6 | CASSVDRGNQPQHF | TGTGCCAGCAGCGTGGACAGGGGCAATCAGCCCCAGCATTTT
13 | - | TRBJ2-1 | - | TRBV18 | CASSPGRDYEQFF | TGTGCCAGCTCACCAGGAAGGGACTATGAGCAGTTCTTC
14 | - | TRBJ2-2 | TRBD2 | TRBV7-2 | CASSTQREAGELFF | TGTGCCAGCAGCACCCAGCGGGAGGCCGGGGAGCTGTTTTTT
16 | - | TRBJ2-7 | - | TRBV21-1 | CASSARVGRLSYEQYF | TGTGCCAGCAGCGCGAGGGTTGGCCGGCTCTCCTACGAGCAGTACTTC
11 | - | TRBJ2-1 | - | TRBV20-1 | CSARDRLRQFF | TGCAGTGCGAGGGACCGACTACGACAGTTCTTC
15 | - | TRBJ2-1 | TRBD2 | TRBV5-1 | CASSLVTSGGAEQFF | TGCGCCAGCAGCTTGGTAACTAGCGGGGGGGCCGAGCAGTTCTTC
15 | - | TRBJ2-3 | - | TRBV7-3 | CASSLTSVGTDTQYF | TGTGCCAGCAGCTTAACTAGCGTGGGGACAGATACGCAGTATTTT
15 | few | TRBJ2-1 | TRBD2 | TRBV28 | CASSFASGSTNEQFF | TGTGCCAGCAGTTTTGCTAGCGGGAGTACCAATGAGCAGTTCTTC
15 | - | TRBJ1-3 | TRBD1 | TRBV5-1 | CASAGGTVEGNTIYF | TGCGCCAGCGCCGGGGGGACAGTGGAAGGAAACACCATATATTTT
11 | - | TRBJ1-1 | - | TRBV20-1 | CSARQVPEAFF | TGCAGTGCGAGACAGGTACCCGAAGCTTTCTTT
15 | once | TRBJ2-4 | TRBD1 | TRBV5-1 | CASSLPGQGKNIQYF | TGCGCCAGCAGCCTACCGGGACAGGGCAAAAACATTCAGTACTTC
15 | - | TRBJ2-7 | TRBD1 | TRBV5-6 | CASSLAGQGSYEQYF | TGTGCCAGCAGCTTGGCGGGACAGGGATCCTACGAGCAGTACTTC
14 | - | TRBJ2-7 | - | TRBV29-1 | CSVTGSLNIYEQYF | TGCAGCGTTACAGGATCCCTTAACATCTACGAGCAGTACTTC
12 | - | TRBJ2-7 | - | TRBV25-1 | CASSGQVGEQYF | TGTGCCAGCAGTGGGCAGGTCGGCGAGCAGTACTTC
15 | few | TRBJ1-1 | - | TRBV13 | CASSSLGVRNTEAFF | TGTGCCAGCAGCTCCCTCGGAGTTAGGAACACTGAAGCTTTCTTT
10 | - | TRBJ1-2 | - | TRBV29-1 | CSVANYGYTF | TGCAGCGTAGCGAACTATGGCTACACCTTC
17 | - | TRBJ2-1 | TRBD2 | TRBV29-1 | CSVVAGGGSSSYNEQFF | TGCAGCGTTGTCGCGGGAGGGGGAAGTAGCTCCTACAATGAGCAGTTCTTC
14 | few | TRBJ1-2 | - | TRBV7-3 | CASSPGTAHYGYTF | TGTGCCAGCAGCCCCGGGACGGCTCACTATGGCTACACCTTC
17 | - | TRBJ2-6 | - | TRBV23-1 | CASSQTKQGSGANVLTF | TGCGCCAGCAGTCAAACAAAACAGGGCTCTGGGGCCAACGTCCTGACTTTC
14 | - | TRBJ2-7 | TRBD1 | TRBV5-1 | CASSITGTGDEQYF | TGCGCCAGCAGCATCACCGGGACAGGGGACGAGCAGTACTTC
16 | - | TRBJ2-1 | TRBD1 | TRBV5-6 | CASSLVARGLYNEQFF | TGTGCCAGCAGCTTGGTGGCCAGGGGGCTTTACAATGAGCAGTTCTTC
15 | - | TRBJ1-4 | - | TRBV5-1 | CASSLDRNLHEKLFF | TGCGCCAGCAGCCTTGACAGGAACCTACATGAAAAACTGTTTTTT
12 | - | TRBJ2-7 | - | TRBV30 | CAWRPVPYEQYF | TGTGCCTGGAGGCCGGTTCCCTACGAGCAGTACTTC
16 | few | TRBJ2-7 | TRBD2 | TRBV7-6 | CASSRTSGRGSYEQYF | TGTGCCAGCAGCCGGACTAGCGGGAGAGGGTCCTACGAGCAGTACTTC
14 | - | TRBJ2-1 | - | TRBV6-6 | CASSSDSLRGEQFF | TGTGCCAGCAGTTCCGACTCCCTTCGTGGTGAGCAGTTCTTC
13 | many | TRBJ2-1 | TRBD2 | TRBV2 | CASSEASGGEQFF | TGTGCCAGCAGTGAGGCTAGCGGGGGGGAGCAGTTCTTC
15 | - | TRBJ2-7 | - | TRBV27 | CASRTNRRPKYEQYF | TGTGCCAGCAGGACGAACAGGCGGCCTAAGTACGAGCAGTACTTC
13 | - | TRBJ2-7 | - | TRBV29-1 | CSVETISAVEQYF | TGCAGCGTTGAAACTATCTCGGCAGTTGAACAGTACTTC
14 | once | TRBJ1-4 | - | TRBV7-8 | CASSLRGPNEKLFF | TGTGCCAGCAGCTTACGGGGACCTAATGAAAAACTGTTTTTT